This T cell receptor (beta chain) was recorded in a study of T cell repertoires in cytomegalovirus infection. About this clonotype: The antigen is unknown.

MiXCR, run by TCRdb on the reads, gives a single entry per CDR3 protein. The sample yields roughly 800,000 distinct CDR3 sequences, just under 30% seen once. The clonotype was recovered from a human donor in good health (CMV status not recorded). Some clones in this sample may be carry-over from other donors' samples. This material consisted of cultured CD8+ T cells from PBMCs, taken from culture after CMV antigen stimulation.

CDR3 coding DNA: TGTGCCAGCATCGGACCCTCCTACGAGCAGTACTTC. This translates into CASIGPSYEQYF. The V and J genes are TRBV6-1 and TRBJ2-7; D not certain. The CDR3 sequence is 12 residues long. Between the trimmed V and J ends, which lost 7 bases and 0 bases, there was a span of 7 bases. Germline V lookup: CDR1 MNHNS, CDR2 SASEGT.